The clone carrying this T cell receptor (beta chain) was counted a few times. The data were obtained in a study of blood T cell repertoires in COVID-19. Method: immunoSEQ multiplex PCR; TCRdb's copy keeps in-frame clones and lacks some. The sample lists tens of thousands of clones, roughly 91% occurring once. The V gene end was trimmed by 4 bases and the J gene end by 0 bases; junction bases not matched to a gene: 3. The CDR3 consists of 15 residues. The germline gives CDR1 LGHDT, CDR2 YNNKEL (reference sequence). Individuals aged roughly 18 to 95 years were recruited from some 26 US areas. Recovered participants had two consecutive negative NP/OP PCR tests, healthcare professional clearance, or symptom resolution.

This chain joins TRBV3-1 (or the pseudogene TRBV3-2) and TRBJ1-1; 9 bases are a match to TRBD1. The receptor's source is a woman in her forties who had recovered from COVID-19. The sample comprised PBMCs or T cells enriched from blood (not recorded which). CDR3 residues: CASSPGQGLNTEAFF. The CDR3, as DNA: TGTGCCAGCAGCCCCGGACAGGGGTTGAACACTGAAGCTTTCTTT.